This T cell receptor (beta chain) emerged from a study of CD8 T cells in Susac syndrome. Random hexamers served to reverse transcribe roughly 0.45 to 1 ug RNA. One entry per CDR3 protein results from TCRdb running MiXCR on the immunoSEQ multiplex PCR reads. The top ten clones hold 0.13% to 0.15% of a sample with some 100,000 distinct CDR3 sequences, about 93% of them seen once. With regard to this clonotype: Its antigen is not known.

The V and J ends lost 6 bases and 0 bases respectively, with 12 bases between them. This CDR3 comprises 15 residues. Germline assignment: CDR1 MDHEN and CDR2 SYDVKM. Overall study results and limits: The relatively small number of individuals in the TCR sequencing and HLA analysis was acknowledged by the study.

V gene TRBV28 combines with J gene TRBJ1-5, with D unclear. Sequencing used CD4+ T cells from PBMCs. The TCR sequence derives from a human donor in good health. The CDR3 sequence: CASSSVRDSNQPQHF. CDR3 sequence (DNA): TGTGCCAGCAGCTCCGTAAGGGATAGCAATCAGCCCCAGCATTTT.